A single TCR beta chain is shown here with its context. The CDR3 runs 16 residues. CDR1 and CDR2 (germline): SGDLS, YYNGEE. V shed 4 bases and J shed 0 bases, with 14 bases lying between them. The source of the sample is a study of T cell clones after liver transplantation. Study in general: TCRbeta sequencing after a pre-transplant mixed lymphocyte reaction identified graft-donor-reactive clones, later tracked in post-transplant blood. Draws occurred before transplant, before withdrawal, and after complete or failed withdrawal. Patients counted as tolerant after at least one year off all immunosuppression, enzymes not exceeding twice normal.

Sequencing was performed with immunoSEQ multiplex PCR; in TCRdb, only in-frame clones are kept and a portion is missing. The sample lists fewer than 80,000 clones, 84% occurring once. The specimen was CD4+ T cells from blood, collected around 50 months after liver transplant. The V and J genes are TRBV9 and TRBJ2-1; D may be TRBD1 (5 bases). This sequence originates from a human patient who received a liver transplant. Some T cells may trace back to the graft donor. CDR3 sequence: CASSRYRTGSYNEQFF. DNA of the CDR3: TGTGCCAGCAGCAGATACAGGACCGGCTCCTACAATGAGCAGTTCTTC.